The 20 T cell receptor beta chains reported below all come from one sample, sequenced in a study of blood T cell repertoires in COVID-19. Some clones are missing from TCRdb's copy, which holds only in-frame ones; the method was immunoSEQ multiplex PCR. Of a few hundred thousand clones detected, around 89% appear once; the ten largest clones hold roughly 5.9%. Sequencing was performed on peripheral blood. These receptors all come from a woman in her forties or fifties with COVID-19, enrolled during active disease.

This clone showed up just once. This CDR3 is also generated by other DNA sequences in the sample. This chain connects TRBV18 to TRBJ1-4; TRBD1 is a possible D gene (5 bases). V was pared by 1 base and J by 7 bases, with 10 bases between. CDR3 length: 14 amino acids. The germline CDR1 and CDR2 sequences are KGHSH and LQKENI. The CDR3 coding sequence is TGTGCCAGCTCACCACTTCAGGGTGGTGAAAAACTGTTTTTT. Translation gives CASSPLQGGEKLFF.

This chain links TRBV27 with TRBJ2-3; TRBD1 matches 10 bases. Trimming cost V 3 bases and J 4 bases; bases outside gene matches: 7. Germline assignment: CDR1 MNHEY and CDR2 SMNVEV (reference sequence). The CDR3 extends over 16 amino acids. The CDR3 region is CASSFQRDRGADTQYF. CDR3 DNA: TGTGCCAGCAGTTTTCAGCGGGACAGGGGCGCAGATACGCAGTATTTT.

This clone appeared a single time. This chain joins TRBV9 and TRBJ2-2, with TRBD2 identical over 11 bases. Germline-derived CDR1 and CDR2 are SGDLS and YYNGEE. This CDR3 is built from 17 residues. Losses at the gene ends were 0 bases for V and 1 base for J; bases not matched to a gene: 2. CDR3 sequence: CASSVGLAGQNTGELFF. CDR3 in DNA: TGTGCCAGCAGCGTAGGACTAGCGGGACAGAACACCGGGGAGCTGTTTTTT.

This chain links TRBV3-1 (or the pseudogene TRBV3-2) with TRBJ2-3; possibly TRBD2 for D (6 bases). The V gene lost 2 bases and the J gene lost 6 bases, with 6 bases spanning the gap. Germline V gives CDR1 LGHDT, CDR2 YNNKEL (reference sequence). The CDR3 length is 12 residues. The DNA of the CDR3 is TGTGCCAGCAGCCAACTAGCGGATACGCAGTATTTT. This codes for CASSQLADTQYF.

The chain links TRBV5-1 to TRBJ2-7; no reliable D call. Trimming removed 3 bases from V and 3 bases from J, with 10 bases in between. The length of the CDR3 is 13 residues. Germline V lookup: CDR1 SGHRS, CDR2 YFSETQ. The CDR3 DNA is TGCGCCAGCAGCTCCGGGTCCCTCTACGAGCAGTACTTC. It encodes CASSSGSLYEQYF.

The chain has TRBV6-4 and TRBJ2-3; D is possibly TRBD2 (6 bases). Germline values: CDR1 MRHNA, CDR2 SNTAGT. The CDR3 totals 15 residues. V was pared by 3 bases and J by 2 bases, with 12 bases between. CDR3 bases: TGTGCCAGCAGTGAAACGGGACTCAACACAGATACGCAGTATTTT. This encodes CASSETGLNTDTQYF.

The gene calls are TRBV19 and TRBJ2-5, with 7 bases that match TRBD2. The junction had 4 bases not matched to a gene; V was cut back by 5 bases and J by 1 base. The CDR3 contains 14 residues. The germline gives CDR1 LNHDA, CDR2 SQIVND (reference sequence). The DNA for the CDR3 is TGTGCCAGTAGTCAATGGACTAGCCAAGAGACCCAGTACTTC. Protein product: CASSQWTSQETQYF.

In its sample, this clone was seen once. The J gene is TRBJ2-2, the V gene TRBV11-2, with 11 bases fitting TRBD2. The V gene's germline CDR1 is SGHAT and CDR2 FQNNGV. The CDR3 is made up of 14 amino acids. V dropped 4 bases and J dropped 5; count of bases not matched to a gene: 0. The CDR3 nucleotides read TGTGCCAGCAGCTGGACTAGCGGGACCGGGGAGCTGTTTTTT. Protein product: CASSWTSGTGELFF.

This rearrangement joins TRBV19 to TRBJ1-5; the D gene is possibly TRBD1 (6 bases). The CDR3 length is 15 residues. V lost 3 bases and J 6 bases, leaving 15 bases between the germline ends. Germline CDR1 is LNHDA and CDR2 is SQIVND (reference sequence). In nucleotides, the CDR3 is TGTGCCAGTAGTATCACAGGGACGGTTTCTCAGCCCCAGCATTTT. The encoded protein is CASSITGTVSQPQHF.

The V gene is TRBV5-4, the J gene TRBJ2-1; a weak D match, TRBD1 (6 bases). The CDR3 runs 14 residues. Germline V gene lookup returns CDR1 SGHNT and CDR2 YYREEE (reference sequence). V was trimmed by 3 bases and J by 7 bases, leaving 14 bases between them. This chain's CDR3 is CASSSPTGRNEQFF. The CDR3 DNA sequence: TGTGCCAGCAGCTCCCCGACAGGCCGAAATGAGCAGTTCTTC.

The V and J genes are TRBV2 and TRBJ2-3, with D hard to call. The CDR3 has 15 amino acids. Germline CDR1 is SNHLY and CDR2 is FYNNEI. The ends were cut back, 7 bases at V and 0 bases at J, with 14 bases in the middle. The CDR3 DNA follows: TGTGCCAGCATCAGAGCAGAGGCTAGCACAGATACGCAGTATTTT. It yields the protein CASIRAEASTDTQYF. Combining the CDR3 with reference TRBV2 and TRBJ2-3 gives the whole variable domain EPEVTQTPSHQVTQMGQEVILRCVPISNHLYFYWYRQILGQKVEFLVSFYNNEISEKSEIFDDQFSVERPDGSNFTLKIRSTKLEDSAMYFCASIRAEASTDTQYFGPGTRLTVL.

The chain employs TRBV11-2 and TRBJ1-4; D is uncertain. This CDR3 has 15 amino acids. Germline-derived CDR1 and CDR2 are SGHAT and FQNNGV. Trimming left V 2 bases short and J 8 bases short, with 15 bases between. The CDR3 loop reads CASSLRGRLAEKLFF. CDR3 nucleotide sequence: TGTGCCAGCAGCTTAAGAGGGAGGCTAGCGGAAAAACTGTTTTTT.

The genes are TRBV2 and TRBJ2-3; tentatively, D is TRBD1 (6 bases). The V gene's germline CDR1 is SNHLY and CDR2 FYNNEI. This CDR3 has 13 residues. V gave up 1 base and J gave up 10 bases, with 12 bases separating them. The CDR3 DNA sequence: TGTGCCAGCAGTGAAGTTGGGACACTGGCGCAGTATTTT. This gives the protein CASSEVGTLAQYF.

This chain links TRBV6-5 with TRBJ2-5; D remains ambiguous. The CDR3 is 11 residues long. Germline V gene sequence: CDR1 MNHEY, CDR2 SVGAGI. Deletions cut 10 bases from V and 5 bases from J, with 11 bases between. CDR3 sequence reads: CATLLRETQYF. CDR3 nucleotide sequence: TGTGCCACCCTGCTTCGGGAGACCCAGTACTTC.

As DNA, the CDR3 is TGTGCCAGCTCAACAGACAGGGCCAACACTGAAGCTTTCTTT. Protein: CASSTDRANTEAFF. This sequence joins TRBV18 and TRBJ1-1, with 7 bases that match TRBD1. V trimming: 5 bases; J trimming: 2 bases; junction bases outside the gene matches: 5. Germline V gene data show CDR1 as KGHSH and CDR2 as LQKENI. CDR3 length: 14 amino acids. The full variable domain, rest sourced from reference TRBV18 and TRBJ1-1, is NAGVMQNPRHLVRRRGQEARLRCSPMKGHSHVYWYRQLPEEGLKFMVYLQKENIIDESGMPKERFSAEFPKEGPSILRIQQVVRGDSAAYFCASSTDRANTEAFFGQGTRLTVV.

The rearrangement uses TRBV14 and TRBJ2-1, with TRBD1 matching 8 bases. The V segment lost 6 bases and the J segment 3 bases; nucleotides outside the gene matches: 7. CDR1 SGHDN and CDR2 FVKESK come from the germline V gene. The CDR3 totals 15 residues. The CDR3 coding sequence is TGTGCCAGCAGTCTCGAAGGACAGGGCTACAATGAGCAGTTCTTC. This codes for CASSLEGQGYNEQFF.

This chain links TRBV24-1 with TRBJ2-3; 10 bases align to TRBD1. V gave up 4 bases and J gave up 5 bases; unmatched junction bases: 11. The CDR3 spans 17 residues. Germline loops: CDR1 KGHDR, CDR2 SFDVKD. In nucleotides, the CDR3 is TGTGCCACCAGTGACCAGACAGGGGGCGATTTTGGAGATACGCAGTATTTT. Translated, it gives CATSDQTGGDFGDTQYF.

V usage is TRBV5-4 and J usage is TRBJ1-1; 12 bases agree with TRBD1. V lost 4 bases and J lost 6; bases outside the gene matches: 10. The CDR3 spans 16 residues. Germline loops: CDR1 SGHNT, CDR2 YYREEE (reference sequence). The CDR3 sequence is CASSRDRGHPRAEAFF. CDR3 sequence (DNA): TGTGCCAGCAGCCGGGACAGGGGGCATCCTCGGGCTGAAGCTTTCTTT.

This CDR3 is CASSRGTGGNQPQHF. The DNA for the CDR3 is TGTGCCAGCAGCAGGGGAACGGGGGGGAATCAGCCCCAGCATTTT. The chain recombines TRBV6-5 with TRBJ1-5, with D possibly TRBD1 on 6 matching bases. The CDR3 spans 15 residues. V lost 6 bases to trimming and J lost 4 bases, with 16 bases between them. Germline CDR1 is MNHEY and CDR2 is SVGAGI.

The CDR3 nucleotides read TGTGCCAGAGGGCTGAGAGGGAGCACTGAAGCTTTCTTT. Translating it yields CARGLRGSTEAFF. V is TRBV2 and J is TRBJ1-1, with D hard to call. The CDR3 sequence is 13 residues long. The germline gives CDR1 SNHLY, CDR2 FYNNEI. V lost 9 bases and J lost 4, with 15 bases in between.